Reported below is one T cell receptor beta chain. As yet, its antigen is unknown. Germline V gene data show CDR1 as SGHAT and CDR2 as FQNNGV. The length of the CDR3 is 14 residues. This entry belongs to a study of identical twins. General study points: The study found excess low generation probability among twin-shared out-of-frame alpha sequences. The abundant beta clonotypes from cord blood had fewer insertions, and memory repertoires had none of this.

Healthy Caucasians were all of the donors. Unique molecular identifiers were in the cDNA, with template-switch universal primer binding. TCRdb re-analysed the 5' RACE reads in MiXCR, keeping a single row per CDR3 protein. The sample includes 1.5 million to 2 million distinct CDR3 sequences, around 29% of them seen just once. This TCR was recovered from a newborn girl in good health. Sequencing was performed on cord blood. The chain links TRBV11-2 to TRBJ2-5; maybe TRBD2 (6 bases). The J call may be in error: the DNA end matches TRBJ2-7 better. CDR3: CASSSGTLPYEQYF. Written as DNA, the CDR3 is TGTGCCAGCAGCTCCGGGACTCTCCCCTACGAGCAGTACTTC.